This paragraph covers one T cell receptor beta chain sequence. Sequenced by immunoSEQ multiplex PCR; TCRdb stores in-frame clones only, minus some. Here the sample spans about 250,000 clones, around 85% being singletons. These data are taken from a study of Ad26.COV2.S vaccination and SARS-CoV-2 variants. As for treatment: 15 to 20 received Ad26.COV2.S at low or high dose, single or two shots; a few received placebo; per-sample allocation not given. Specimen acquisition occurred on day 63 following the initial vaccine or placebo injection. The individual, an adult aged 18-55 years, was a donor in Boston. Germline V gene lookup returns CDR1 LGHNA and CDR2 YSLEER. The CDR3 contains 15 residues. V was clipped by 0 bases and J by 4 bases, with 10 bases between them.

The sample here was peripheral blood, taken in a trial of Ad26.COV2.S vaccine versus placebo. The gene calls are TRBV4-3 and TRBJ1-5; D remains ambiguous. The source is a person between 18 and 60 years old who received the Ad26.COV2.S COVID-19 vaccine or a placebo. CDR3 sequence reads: CASSQERLGNQPQHF. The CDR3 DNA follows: TGCGCCAGCAGCCAAGAGAGGTTGGGGAATCAGCCCCAGCATTTT.